This TCR beta chain is drawn from a study of shared clonotypes between healthy human individuals. General study points: Naive subsets tended to show greater estimated richness than memory subsets.

Comment on this clone: What it recognizes is unknown.

Clones were read by immunoSEQ multiplex PCR, and TCRdb kept only the in-frame ones, dropping some. The repertoire holds some 1 million clones, about 80% seen once, with 1.2% to 1.5% in the top ten. The germline V and J ends were trimmed by 0 bases and 2 bases, with 14 bases remaining between them. This CDR3 is 17 amino acids long. Germline V gives CDR1 SGHRS, CDR2 YFSETQ. The chain has TRBV5-1 and TRBJ2-2; tentatively, D is TRBD1 (6 bases). The specimen sequenced was memory CD4+ T cells sorted from blood. Subset reported: CD45RA-negative fraction. The TCR originated in a man between 18 and 29 years old in good health. The CDR3 region is CASSLVLGRGNTGELFF. The CDR3 coding sequence is TGCGCCAGCAGCTTGGTTCTCGGCAGGGGAAACACCGGGGAGCTGTTTTTT.